This T cell receptor (beta chain) emerged from a study of CD8+CD57+ T cells in acquired aplastic anemia. This clonotype occurred a few times. Per the germline V gene, CDR1 is SGHDT and CDR2 is YYEEEE. The CDR3 is 14 amino acids. V lost 2 bases and J 4 bases, leaving 12 bases between the germline ends. Genomic DNA acted as the template from which TCR beta VDJ combination and CDR3 sequence profiling were carried out. TCRdb re-called the reads through MiXCR, storing one row per CDR3 protein. The sample contains 450,000 to 550,000 distinct CDR3 sequences, more than 25% of which appear only once. Flow cytometry had shown expanded CD8+CD57+ cells in the patients chosen for sequencing.

Input material: sorted CD4+, CD8+, or CD8+CD57+ T cells (not recorded which) from PBMCs. This clonotype originated in a human donor with aplastic anemia. The rearrangement uses TRBV5-6 and TRBJ1-1; D perhaps matches TRBD1 (6 bases). In DNA, the CDR3 is TGTGCCAGCAGCTTACAGGGTCGTAGCACTGAAGCTTTCTTT. This translates into CASSLQGRSTEAFF. Full variable domain (missing parts from reference TRBV5-6 and TRBJ1-1): DAGVTQSPTHLIKTRGQQVTLRCSPKSGHDTVSWYQQALGQGPQFIFQYYEEEERQRGNFPDRFSGHQFPNYSSELNVNALLLGDSALYLCASSLQGRSTEAFFGQGTRLTVV.